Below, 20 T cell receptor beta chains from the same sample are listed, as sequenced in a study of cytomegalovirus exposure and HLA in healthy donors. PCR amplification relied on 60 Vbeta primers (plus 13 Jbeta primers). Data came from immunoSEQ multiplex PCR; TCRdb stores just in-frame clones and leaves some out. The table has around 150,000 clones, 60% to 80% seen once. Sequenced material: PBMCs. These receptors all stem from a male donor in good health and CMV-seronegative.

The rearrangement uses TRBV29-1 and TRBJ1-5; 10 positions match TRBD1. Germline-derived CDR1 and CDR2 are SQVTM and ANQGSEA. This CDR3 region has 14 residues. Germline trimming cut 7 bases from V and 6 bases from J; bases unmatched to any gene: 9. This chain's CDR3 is CSAQGGDRGQPQHF. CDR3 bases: TGCAGCGCCCAGGGGGGGGACAGGGGTCAGCCCCAGCATTTT. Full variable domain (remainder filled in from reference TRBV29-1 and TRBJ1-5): SAVISQKPSRDICQRGTSLTIQCQVDSQVTMMFWYRQQPGQSLTLIATANQGSEATYESGFVIDKFPISRPNLTFSTLTVSNMSPEDSSIYLCSAQGGDRGQPQHFGDGTRLSIL.

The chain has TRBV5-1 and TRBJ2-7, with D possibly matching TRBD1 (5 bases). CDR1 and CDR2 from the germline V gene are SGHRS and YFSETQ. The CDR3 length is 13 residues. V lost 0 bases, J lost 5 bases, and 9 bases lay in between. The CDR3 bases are TGCGCCAGCAGCTTGGCAGGGATTAACGAGCAGTACTTC. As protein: CASSLAGINEQYF.

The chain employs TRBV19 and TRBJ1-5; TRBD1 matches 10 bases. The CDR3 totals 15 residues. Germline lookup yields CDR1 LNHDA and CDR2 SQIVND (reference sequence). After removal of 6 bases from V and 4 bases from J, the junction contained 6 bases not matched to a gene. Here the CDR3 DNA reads TGTGCCAGTAGACATGGGACAGGGGTTAATCAGCCCCAGCATTTT. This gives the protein CASRHGTGVNQPQHF.

The CDR3 here is CASSDGTGNGYTF. The CDR3 nucleotides read TGCGCCAGCAGCGACGGGACAGGGAATGGCTACACCTTC. This chain joins TRBV5-1 and TRBJ1-2; the match to TRBD1 covers 9 bases. Per the germline V gene, CDR1 is SGHRS and CDR2 is YFSETQ. Losses at the gene ends were 4 bases for V and 6 bases for J; bases not matched to a gene: 4. This CDR3 is 13 amino acids long.

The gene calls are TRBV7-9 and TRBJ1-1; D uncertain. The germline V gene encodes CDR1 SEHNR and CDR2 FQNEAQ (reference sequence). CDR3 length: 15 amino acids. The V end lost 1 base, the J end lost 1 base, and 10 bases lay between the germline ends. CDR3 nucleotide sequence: TGTGCCAGCAGCTTAGACGTTGGGCAGAACACTGAAGCTTTCTTT. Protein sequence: CASSLDVGQNTEAFF.

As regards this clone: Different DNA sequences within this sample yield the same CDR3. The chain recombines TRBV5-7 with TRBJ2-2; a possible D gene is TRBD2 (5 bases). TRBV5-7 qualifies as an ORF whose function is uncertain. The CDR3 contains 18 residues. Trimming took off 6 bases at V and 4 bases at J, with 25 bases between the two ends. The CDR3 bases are TGTGCCAGCAACGTACCTATTAACGGACTGGCGGGCACCGGGGAGCTGTTTTTT. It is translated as CASNVPINGLAGTGELFF.

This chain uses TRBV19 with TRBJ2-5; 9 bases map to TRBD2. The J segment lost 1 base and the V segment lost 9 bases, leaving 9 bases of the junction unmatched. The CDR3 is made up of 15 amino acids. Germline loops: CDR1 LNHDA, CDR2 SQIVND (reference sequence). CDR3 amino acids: CASAPELAGQETQYF. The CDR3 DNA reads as TGTGCCAGCGCCCCAGAACTAGCGGGCCAAGAGACCCAGTACTTC.

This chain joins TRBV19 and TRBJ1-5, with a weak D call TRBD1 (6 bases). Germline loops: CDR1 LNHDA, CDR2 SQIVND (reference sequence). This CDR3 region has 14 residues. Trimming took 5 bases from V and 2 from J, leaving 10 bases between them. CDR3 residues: CASSGRQGNQPQHF. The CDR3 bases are TGTGCCAGTAGTGGCCGACAGGGCAATCAGCCCCAGCATTTT.

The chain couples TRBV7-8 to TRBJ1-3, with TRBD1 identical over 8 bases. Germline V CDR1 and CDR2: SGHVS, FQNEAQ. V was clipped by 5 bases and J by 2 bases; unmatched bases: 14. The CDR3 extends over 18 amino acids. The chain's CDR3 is CASSHGWTTGGTGNTIYF. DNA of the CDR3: TGTGCCAGCAGCCACGGCTGGACTACAGGGGGTACTGGAAACACCATATATTTT.

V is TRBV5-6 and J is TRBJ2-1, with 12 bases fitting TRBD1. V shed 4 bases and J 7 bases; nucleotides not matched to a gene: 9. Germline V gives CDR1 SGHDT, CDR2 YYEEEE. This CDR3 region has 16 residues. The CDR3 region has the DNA TGTGCCAGCAGCCAACCGGGACAGGGGGCGCGGAATGAGCAGTTCTTC. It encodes CASSQPGQGARNEQFF.

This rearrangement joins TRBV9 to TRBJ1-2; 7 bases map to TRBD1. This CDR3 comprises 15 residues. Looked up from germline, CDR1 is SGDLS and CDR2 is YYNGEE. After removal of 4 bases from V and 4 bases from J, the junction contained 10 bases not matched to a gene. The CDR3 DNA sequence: TGTGCCAGCAGCACTGACCGGGACAGAACCTATGGCTACACCTTC. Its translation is CASSTDRDRTYGYTF. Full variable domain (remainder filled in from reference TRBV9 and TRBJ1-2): DSGVTQTPKHLITATGQRVTLRCSPRSGDLSVYWYQQSLDQGLQFLIQYYNGEERAKGNILERFSAQQFPDLHSELNLSSLELGDSALYFCASSTDRDRTYGYTFGSGTRLTVV.

In DNA, the CDR3 is TGTGCCAGCAGAGCCGGGAGCGGGTGGGAGCAGTACTTC. Translated: CASRAGSGWEQYF. V usage is TRBV6-5 and J usage is TRBJ2-7; weak D call: TRBD2 (6 bases). Germline V CDR1 and CDR2: MNHEY, SVGAGI. The length of the CDR3 is 13 residues. The germline V and J ends were trimmed by 6 bases and 7 bases, with 16 bases remaining between them.

CDR3 nucleotide sequence: TGCGCCAGCAGCTTGGACGGGACAGCACCCTCGGGGGGCTACACCTTC. Its translation: CASSLDGTAPSGGYTF. The gene calls are TRBV5-1 and TRBJ1-2, with 7 positions matching TRBD1. Germline V lookup: CDR1 SGHRS, CDR2 YFSETQ. The CDR3 has 16 amino acids. The V segment lost 0 bases and the J segment 8 bases; nucleotides outside the gene matches: 13.

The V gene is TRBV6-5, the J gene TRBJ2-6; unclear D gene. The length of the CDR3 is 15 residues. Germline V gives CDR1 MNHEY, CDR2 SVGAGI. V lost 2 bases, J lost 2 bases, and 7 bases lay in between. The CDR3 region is CASSYKTTGANVLTF. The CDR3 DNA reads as TGTGCCAGCAGTTACAAGACAACTGGGGCCAACGTCCTGACTTTC.

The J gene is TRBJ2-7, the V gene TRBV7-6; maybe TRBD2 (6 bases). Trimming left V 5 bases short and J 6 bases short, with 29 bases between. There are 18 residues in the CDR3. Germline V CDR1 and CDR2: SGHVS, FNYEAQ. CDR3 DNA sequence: TGTGCCAGCAGCGATAGAGGTGGGGAGGCGGGGCCAAACGGCGAGCAGTACTTC. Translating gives CASSDRGGEAGPNGEQYF.

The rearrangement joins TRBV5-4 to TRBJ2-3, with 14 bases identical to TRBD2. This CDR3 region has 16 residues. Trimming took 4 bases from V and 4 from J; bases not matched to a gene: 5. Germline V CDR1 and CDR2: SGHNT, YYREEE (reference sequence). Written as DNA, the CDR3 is TGTGCCAGCAGCAGACTAGCGGGGGGGCCGCCAGATACGCAGTATTTT. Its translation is CASSRLAGGPPDTQYF.

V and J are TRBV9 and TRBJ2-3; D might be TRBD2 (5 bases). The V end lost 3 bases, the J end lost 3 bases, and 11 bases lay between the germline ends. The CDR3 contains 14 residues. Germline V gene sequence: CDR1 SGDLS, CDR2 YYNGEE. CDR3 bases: TGTGCCAGCAGCGACCGGGGTTTTACAGATACGCAGTATTTT. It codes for CASSDRGFTDTQYF.

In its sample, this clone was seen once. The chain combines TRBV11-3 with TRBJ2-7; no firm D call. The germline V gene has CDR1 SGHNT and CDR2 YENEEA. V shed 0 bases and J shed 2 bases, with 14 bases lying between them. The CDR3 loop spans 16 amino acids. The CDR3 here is CASSLDYTELPYEQYF. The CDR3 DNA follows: TGTGCCAGCAGCTTAGATTACACGGAGTTACCCTACGAGCAGTACTTC.

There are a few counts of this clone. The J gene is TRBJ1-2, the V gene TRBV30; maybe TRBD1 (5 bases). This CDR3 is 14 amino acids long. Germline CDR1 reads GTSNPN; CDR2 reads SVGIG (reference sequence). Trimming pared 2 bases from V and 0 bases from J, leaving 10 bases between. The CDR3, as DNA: TGTGCCTGGAGTTTTACGACAGCTAACTATGGCTACACCTTC. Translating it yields CAWSFTTANYGYTF.

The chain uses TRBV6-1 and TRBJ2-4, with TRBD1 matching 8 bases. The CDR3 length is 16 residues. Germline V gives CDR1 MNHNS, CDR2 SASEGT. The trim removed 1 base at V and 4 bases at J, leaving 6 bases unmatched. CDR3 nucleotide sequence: TGTGCCAGCAGTGAAGAAGCAGGGGGCTGGAAAAACATTCAGTACTTC. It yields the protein CASSEEAGGWKNIQYF.